This passage covers 12 T cell receptor beta chains from one sample sequenced in a study of cytomegalovirus exposure and HLA in healthy donors. The PCR had 60 Vbeta and 13 Jbeta primers. Method: immunoSEQ multiplex PCR; TCRdb's copy keeps in-frame clones and lacks some. The sample yields some 90,000 clones, 75% to 85% seen once. The material sequenced was PBMCs. Source of these receptors: a middle-aged man in good health and CMV-seropositive.

The chain uses TRBV5-1 and TRBJ2-3, with a weak D call TRBD1 (5 bases). The CDR3 runs 16 residues. The germline V gene has CDR1 SGHRS and CDR2 YFSETQ. The V gene lost 4 bases and the J gene lost 1 base, with 16 bases spanning the gap. The CDR3 loop reads CASSPAQGSRTDTQYF. The CDR3 DNA is TGCGCCAGCAGCCCGGCCCAGGGCAGCCGCACAGATACGCAGTATTTT.

The chain has TRBV19 and TRBJ2-6; 9 nucleotides line up with TRBD1. Germline V gene data show CDR1 as LNHDA and CDR2 as SQIVND (reference sequence). The CDR3 length is 17 residues. Trimming at V came to 4 bases and at J to 0 bases, leaving 4 bases not matched to a gene. CDR3 coding DNA: TGTGCCAGTAGTAGGGGGACAGGGTACTCTGGGGCCAACGTCCTGACTTTC. Protein product: CASSRGTGYSGANVLTF.

This chain connects TRBV7-9 to TRBJ2-2, with 9 positions matching TRBD2. With V trimmed by 0 bases and J by 2 bases, 4 bases remained unmatched. Germline-derived CDR1 and CDR2 are SEHNR and FQNEAQ (reference sequence). This CDR3 has 17 amino acids. CDR3 sequence: CASSLASSGVNTGELFF. CDR3 nucleotides: TGTGCCAGCAGCTTAGCGTCTAGCGGGGTTAACACCGGGGAGCTGTTTTTT.

The J gene is TRBJ1-5, the V gene TRBV21-1. TRBV21-1 is a pseudogene segment. The CDR3 is 11 amino acids. The CDR3 DNA follows: TGTGCCAGCAGCAAAGATAGGCCCCAGCATTTT. Translation gives CASSKDRPQHF.

About this clone itself: At one boundary the junction diverges from the germline segment, which might be a read error. The chain couples TRBV30 to TRBJ2-6, with D possibly being TRBD1 (6 bases). The CDR3 length is 11 residues. Germline V gene data show CDR1 as GTSNPN and CDR2 as SVGIG (reference sequence). The CDR3, as DNA: TGTGCCTGGACAGGGGTCAACGTCCTGACTTTC. As protein: CAWTGVNVLTF. Full variable domain (remainder filled in from reference TRBV30 and TRBJ2-6): SQTIHQWPATLVQPVGSPLSLECTVEGTSNPNLYWYRQAAGRGLQLLFYSVGIGQISSEVPQNLSASRPQDRQFILSSKKLLLSDSGFYLCAWTGVNVLTFGAGSRLTVL.

This rearrangement joins TRBV30 to TRBJ1-1, with D possibly being TRBD1 (6 bases). Trimming cost V 4 bases and J 4 bases, with 10 bases left between them. CDR1 GTSNPN and CDR2 SVGIG come from the germline V gene (reference sequence). The CDR3 spans 12 residues. The CDR3 bases are TGTGCCTGGACCGACAGGAGCACTGAAGCTTTCTTT. This gives the protein CAWTDRSTEAFF.

V usage is TRBV7-9 and J usage is TRBJ1-3; D is perhaps TRBD1 (6 bases). The CDR3 is made up of 15 amino acids. The ends were cut back, 3 bases at V and 2 bases at J, with 11 bases in the middle. Germline V gene sequence: CDR1 SEHNR, CDR2 FQNEAQ (reference sequence). CDR3 nucleotide sequence: TGTGCCAGCAGCTTGGACAGTGTTGCTGGAAACACCATATATTTT. It yields the protein CASSLDSVAGNTIYF.

On this clone itself: One end of the junction is discordant with germline, which a read error may explain. The chain links TRBV5-1 to TRBJ2-6, with D possibly being TRBD2 (7 bases). The CDR3 runs to 16 residues. Germline CDR1 is SGHRS and CDR2 is YFSETQ. CDR3 loop: CASSLVLDGGANGLTF. DNA for the CDR3: TGCGCCAGCAGCTTGGTTTTGGATGGGGGGGCCAACGGCCTGACTTTC.

This chain connects TRBV7-6 to TRBJ2-1; 11 nucleotides match TRBD1. Germline CDR1 is SGHVS and CDR2 is FNYEAQ. The CDR3 sequence is 15 residues long. V gave up 3 bases and J gave up 7 bases; unmatched junction bases: 5. CDR3 sequence: CASSFGQGAGNEQFF. CDR3 nucleotides: TGTGCCAGCAGCTTCGGACAGGGGGCGGGTAATGAGCAGTTCTTC.

V gene TRBV5-1 combines with J gene TRBJ2-1; 9 bases are a match to TRBD2. V was pared by 4 bases and J by 6 bases, with 11 bases of the junction left unmatched. Germline CDR1 reads SGHRS; CDR2 reads YFSETQ. This CDR3 contains 16 residues. The CDR3 nucleotides read TGCGCCAGCAGCCTCGGGCTAGCGGGATCGTTCAATGAGCAGTTCTTC. Translation: CASSLGLAGSFNEQFF.

The rearrangement links TRBV5-8 to TRBJ2-7, with 9 bases fitting TRBD2. V lost 0 bases, J lost 3 bases, and 4 bases stayed unmatched. This CDR3 comprises 15 residues. CDR1 and CDR2 (germline): SGHTS, YDEGEE. CDR3 DNA: TGTGCCAGCAGCTTGGTACTAGCGGGCCGCTACGAGCAGTACTTC. Protein product: CASSLVLAGRYEQYF.

On this clone: At one end the junction does not follow the germline gene, possibly because of a read error. This chain connects TRBV6-6 to TRBJ2-2; TRBD2 matches at 7 bases. Germline V gene data show CDR1 as MNHNY and CDR2 as SVGAGI (reference sequence). This CDR3 spans 12 amino acids. CDR3 sequence reads: CASSYSSGKLFF. In DNA, the CDR3 is TGTGCCAGCAGTTACTCGAGCGGGAAGCTGTTTTTT.